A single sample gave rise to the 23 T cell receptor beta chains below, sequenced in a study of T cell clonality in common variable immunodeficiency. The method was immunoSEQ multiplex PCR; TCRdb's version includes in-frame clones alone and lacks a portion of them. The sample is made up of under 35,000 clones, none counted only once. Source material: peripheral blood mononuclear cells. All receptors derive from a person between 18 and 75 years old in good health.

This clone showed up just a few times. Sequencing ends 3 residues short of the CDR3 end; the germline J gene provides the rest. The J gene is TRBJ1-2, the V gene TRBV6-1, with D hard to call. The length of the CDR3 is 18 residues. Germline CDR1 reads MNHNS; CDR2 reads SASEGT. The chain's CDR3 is CASSERPAGGSRGDTYTF. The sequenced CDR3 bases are TGTGCCAGCAGTGAACGCCCAGCGGGAGGCTCACGGGGAGATACC.

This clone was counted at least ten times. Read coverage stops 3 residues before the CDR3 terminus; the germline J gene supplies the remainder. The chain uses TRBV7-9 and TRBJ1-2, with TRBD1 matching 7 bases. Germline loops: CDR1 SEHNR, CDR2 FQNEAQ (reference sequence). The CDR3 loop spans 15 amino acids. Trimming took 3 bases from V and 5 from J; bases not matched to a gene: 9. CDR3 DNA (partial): TGTGCCAGCAGCTTCCCCGGGACAGAACCTTATGGC. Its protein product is CASSFPGTEPYG. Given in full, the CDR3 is CASSFPGTEPYGYTF.

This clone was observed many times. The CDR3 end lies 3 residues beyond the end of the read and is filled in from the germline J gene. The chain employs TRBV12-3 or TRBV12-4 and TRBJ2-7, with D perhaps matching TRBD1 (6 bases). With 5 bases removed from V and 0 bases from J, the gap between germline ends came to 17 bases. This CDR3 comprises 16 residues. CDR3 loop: CASSPTPRDISYEQYF. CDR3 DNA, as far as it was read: TGTGCCAGCAGTCCGACCCCCCGGGACATCTCCTACGAG.

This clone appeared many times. The CDR3 sequence: CASSRLAVSYEQYF. The DNA read from the CDR3 is TGTGCCAGCAGCAGACTAGCGGTTAGCTACGAG. The chain combines TRBV6-2 or TRBV6-3 with TRBJ2-7, with 9 bases identical to TRBD2. The DNA ends 3 residues before the CDR3 does, and the rest of the CDR3 is filled in from the germline J gene. This CDR3 is 14 amino acids long. Germline CDR1 and CDR2: MNHEY and SVGEGT. The J segment lost 3 bases and the V segment lost 6 bases, leaving 6 bases of the junction unmatched.

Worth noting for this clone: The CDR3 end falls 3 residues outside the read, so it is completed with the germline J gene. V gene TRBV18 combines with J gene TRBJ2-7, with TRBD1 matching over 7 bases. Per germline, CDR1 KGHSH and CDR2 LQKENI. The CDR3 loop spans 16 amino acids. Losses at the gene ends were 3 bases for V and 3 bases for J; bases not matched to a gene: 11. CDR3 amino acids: CASSPGLGGFSYEQYF. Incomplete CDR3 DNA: TGTGCCAGCTCACCGGGGCTAGGGGGCTTCAGCTACGAG.

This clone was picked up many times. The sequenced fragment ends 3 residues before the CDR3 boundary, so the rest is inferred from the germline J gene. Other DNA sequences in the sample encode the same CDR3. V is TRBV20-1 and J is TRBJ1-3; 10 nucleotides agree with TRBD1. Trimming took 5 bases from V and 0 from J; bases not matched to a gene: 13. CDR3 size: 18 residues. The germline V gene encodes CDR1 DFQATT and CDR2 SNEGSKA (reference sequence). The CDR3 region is CSAYRTGGFRSSGNTIYF. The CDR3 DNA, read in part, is TGCAGTGCTTACCGGACAGGGGGGTTTAGGAGCTCTGGAAACACC.

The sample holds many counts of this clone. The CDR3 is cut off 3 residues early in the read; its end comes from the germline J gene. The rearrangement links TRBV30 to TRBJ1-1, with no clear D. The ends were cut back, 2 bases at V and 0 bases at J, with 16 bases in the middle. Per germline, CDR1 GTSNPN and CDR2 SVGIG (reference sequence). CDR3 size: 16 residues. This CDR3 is CAWSSKFGQLNTEAFF. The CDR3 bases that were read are TGTGCCTGGAGTAGTAAGTTTGGGCAGCTGAACACTGAA.

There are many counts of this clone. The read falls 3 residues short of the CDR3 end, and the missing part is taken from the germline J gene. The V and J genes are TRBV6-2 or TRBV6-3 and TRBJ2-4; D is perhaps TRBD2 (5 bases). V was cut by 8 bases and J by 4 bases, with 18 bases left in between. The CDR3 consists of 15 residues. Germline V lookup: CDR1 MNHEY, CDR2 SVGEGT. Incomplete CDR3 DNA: TGTGCCAGCCGGGGTTACGTACCTGAGAAAAACATT. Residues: CASRGYVPEKNI. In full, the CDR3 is CASRGYVPEKNIQYF.

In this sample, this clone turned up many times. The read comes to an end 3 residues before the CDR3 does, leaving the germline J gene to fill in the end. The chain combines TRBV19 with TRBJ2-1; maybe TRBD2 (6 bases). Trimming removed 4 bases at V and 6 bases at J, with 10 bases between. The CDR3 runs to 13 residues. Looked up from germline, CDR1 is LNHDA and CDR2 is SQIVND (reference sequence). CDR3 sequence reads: CASSRDWRNEQFF. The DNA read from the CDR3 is TGTGCCAGTAGTAGGGACTGGCGCAATGAG.

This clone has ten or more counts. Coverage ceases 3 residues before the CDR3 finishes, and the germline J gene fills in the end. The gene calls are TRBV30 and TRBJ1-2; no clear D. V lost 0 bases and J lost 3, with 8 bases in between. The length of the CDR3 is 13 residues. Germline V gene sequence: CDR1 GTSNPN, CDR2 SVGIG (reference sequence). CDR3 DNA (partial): TGTGCCTGGAGTGTATTGCGGTACTATGGC. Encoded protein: CAWSVLRYYG. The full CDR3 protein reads CAWSVLRYYGYTF.

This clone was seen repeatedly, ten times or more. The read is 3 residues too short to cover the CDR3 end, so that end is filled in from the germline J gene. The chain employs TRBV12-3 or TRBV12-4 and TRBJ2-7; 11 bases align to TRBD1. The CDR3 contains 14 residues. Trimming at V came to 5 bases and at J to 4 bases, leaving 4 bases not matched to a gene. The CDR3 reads CASSNRDRGYEQYF. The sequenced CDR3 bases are TGTGCCAGCAGTAACCGGGACAGGGGGTACGAG.

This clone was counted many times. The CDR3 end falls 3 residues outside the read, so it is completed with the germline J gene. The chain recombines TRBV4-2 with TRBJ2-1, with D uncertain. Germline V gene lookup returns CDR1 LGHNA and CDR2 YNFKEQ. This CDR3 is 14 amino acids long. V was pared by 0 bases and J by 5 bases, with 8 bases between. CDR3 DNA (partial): TGTGCCAGCAGCCAAGAGTTGACTGACAATGAG. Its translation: CASSQELTDNE. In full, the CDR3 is CASSQELTDNEQFF.

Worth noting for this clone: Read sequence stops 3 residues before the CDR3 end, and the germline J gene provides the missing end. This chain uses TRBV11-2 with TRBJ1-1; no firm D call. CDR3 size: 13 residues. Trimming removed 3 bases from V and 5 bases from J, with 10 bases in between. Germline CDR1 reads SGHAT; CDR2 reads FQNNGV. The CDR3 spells CASSFNTRTEAFF. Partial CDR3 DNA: TGTGCCAGCAGCTTTAACACGAGGACTGAA.

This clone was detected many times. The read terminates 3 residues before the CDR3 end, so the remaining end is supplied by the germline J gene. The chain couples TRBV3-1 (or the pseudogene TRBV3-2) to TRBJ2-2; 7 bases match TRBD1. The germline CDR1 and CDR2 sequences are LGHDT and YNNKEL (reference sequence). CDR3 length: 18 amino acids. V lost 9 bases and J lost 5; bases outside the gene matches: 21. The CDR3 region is CARSWTHRGQSWTGELFF. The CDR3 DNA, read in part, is TGTGCCAGATCCTGGACTCACAGGGGACAATCGTGGACCGGGGAG.

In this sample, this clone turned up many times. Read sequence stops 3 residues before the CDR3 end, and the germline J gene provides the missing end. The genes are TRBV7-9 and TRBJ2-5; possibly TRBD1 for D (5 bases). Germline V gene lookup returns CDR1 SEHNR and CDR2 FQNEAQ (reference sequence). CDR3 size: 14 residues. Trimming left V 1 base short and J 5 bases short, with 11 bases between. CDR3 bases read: TGTGCCAGCAGCTTAGTGGCAGGGTATGAGACC. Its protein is CASSLVAGYET. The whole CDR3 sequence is CASSLVAGYETQYF.

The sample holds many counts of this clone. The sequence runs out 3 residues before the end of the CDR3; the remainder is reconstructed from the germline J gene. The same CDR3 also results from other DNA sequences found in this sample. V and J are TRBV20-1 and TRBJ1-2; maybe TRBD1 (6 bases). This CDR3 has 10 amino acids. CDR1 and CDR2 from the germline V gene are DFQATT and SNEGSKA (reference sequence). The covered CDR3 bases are TGCAGTGCTACAGGGGAAGAC. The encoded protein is CSATGED. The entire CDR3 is CSATGEDYTF.

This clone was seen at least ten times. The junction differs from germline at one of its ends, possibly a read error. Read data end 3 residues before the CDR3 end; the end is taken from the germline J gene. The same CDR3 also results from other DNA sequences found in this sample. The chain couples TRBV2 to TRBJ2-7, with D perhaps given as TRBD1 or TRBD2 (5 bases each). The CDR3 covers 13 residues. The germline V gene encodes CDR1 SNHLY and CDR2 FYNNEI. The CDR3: CASSVRGAYEQYF. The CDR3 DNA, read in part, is TGTGCTAGCAGTGTTAGAGGGGCCTACGAG.

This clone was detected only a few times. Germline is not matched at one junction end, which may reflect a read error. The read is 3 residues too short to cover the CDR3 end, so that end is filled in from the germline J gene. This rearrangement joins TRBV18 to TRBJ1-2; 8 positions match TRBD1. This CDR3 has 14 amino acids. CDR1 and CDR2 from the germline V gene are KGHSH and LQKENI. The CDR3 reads CASSKDRDQETYTF. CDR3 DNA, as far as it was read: TGCGCCAGCTCAAAGGACAGGGACCAAGAGACC.

CDR3 sequence reads: CASSLGVGRGDEQYF. Partial CDR3 DNA: TGTGCCAGCAGCTTAGGGGTGGGTAGGGGAGACGAG. The J gene is TRBJ2-7, the V gene TRBV7-2; D possibly matches TRBD1 or TRBD2 (5 bases each). The CDR3 end is not reached by the read, which stops 3 residues before it; the germline J gene fills it in. Germline V gives CDR1 SGHTA, CDR2 FQGNSA. The length of the CDR3 is 15 residues. V shed 1 base and J shed 5 bases, with 15 bases lying between them. The variable domain in full, with the rest retrieved from reference TRBV7-2 and TRBJ2-7, is GAGVSQSPSNKVTEKGKDVELRCDPISGHTALYWYRQSLGQGLEFLIYFQGNSAPDKSGLPSDRFSAERTGGSVSTLTIQRTQQEDSAVYLCASSLGVGRGDEQYFGPGTRLTVT.

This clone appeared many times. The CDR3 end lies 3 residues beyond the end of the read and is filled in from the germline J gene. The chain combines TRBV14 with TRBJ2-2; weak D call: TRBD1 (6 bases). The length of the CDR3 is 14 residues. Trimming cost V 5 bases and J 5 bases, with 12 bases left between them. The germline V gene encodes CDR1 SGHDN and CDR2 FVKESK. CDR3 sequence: CASSVQGWTGELFF. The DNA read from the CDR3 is TGTGCCAGCAGCGTACAGGGCTGGACCGGGGAG.

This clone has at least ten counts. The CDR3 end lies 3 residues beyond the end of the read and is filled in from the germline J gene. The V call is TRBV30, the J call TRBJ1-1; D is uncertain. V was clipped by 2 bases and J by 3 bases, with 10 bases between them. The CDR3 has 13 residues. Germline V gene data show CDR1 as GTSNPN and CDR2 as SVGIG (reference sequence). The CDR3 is CAWSRNGDTEAFF. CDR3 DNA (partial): TGTGCCTGGAGTCGAAACGGGGACACTGAA. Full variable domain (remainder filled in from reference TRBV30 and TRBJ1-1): SQTIHQWPATLVQPVGSPLSLECTVEGTSNPNLYWYRQAAGRGLQLLFYSVGIGQISSEVPQNLSASRPQDRQFILSSKKLLLSDSGFYLCAWSRNGDTEAFFGQGTRLTVV.

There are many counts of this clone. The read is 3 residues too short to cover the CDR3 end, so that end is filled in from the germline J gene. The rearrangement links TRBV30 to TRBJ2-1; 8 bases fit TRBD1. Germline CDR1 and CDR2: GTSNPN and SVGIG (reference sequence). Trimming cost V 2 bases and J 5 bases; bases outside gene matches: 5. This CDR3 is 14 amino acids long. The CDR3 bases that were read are TGTGCCTGGAGTCCAGGGGGCGCCGACAATGAG. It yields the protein CAWSPGGADNE. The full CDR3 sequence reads CAWSPGGADNEQFF.

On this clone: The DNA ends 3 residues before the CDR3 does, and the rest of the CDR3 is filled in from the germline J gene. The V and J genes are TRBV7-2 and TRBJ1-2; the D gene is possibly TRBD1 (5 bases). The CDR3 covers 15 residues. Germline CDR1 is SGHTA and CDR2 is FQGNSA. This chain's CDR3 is CASSLHRGLFYDYTF. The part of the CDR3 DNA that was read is TGTGCCAGCAGCTTACACCGGGGGTTGTTCTACGAC.